This record covers a single T cell receptor beta chain. Sequencing was performed with immunoSEQ multiplex PCR; in TCRdb, only in-frame clones are kept and a portion is missing. The sample contains about 110,000 clones, around 90% of which appear only once. This sample is part of a study of T cell changes during pregnancy in multiple sclerosis. V was trimmed by 4 bases and J by 3 bases, leaving 16 bases between them. The CDR3 covers 16 residues. In germline, CDR1 is GTSNPN, CDR2 SVGIG (reference sequence). The source was peripheral blood, collected after pregnancy. The chain is built from TRBV30 and TRBJ1-6, with D perhaps matching TRBD1 (5 bases). The clonotype was recovered from a female donor with multiple sclerosis, enrolled in a pregnancy study. CDR3 bases: TGTGCCTGGAAGACAGCTACTATACTCTATAATTCACCCCTCCACTTT. It specifies CAWKTATILYNSPLHF.